The 25 T cell receptor beta chains below were found in one sample sequenced in a study of cytomegalovirus exposure and HLA in healthy donors. Amplification used 60 Vbeta primers and 13 Jbeta primers. The method was immunoSEQ multiplex PCR; TCRdb's version includes in-frame clones alone and lacks a portion of them. This table lists around 52,000 clones. The sample taken for sequencing was PBMCs. The receptors were gathered from a man between 40 and 49 years old in good health and CMV-seropositive.

The V gene is TRBV19, the J gene TRBJ1-5, with a possible D match to TRBD1 (5 bases). V lost 2 bases and J lost 5, with 7 bases in between. This CDR3 spans 13 amino acids. Germline V gives CDR1 LNHDA, CDR2 SQIVND (reference sequence). This chain's CDR3 is CASSIQGYQPQHF. The CDR3, as DNA: TGTGCCAGTAGTATACAGGGATATCAGCCCCAGCATTTT.

CDR3 in DNA: TGTGCCGGACAGGGGACTGGGGCCAACGTCCTGACTTTC. Translated: CAGQGTGANVLTF. The gene calls are TRBV2 and TRBJ2-6, with 9 bases matching TRBD1. Trimming cost V 11 bases and J 2 bases; bases outside gene matches: 1. Per germline, CDR1 SNHLY and CDR2 FYNNEI. This CDR3 is built from 13 residues.

The CDR3 loop reads CASSQDGTSGGAVETQYF. The CDR3 DNA follows: TGTGCCAGCAGCCAGGATGGGACTAGCGGGGGGGCTGTAGAGACCCAGTACTTC. The chain combines TRBV4-2 with TRBJ2-5, with 16 positions matching TRBD2. From germline, CDR1 is LGHNA and CDR2 YNFKEQ. The CDR3 consists of 18 residues. J gave up 4 bases and V 3 bases, and 8 bases lay outside the gene matches.

V is TRBV6-5 and J is TRBJ2-7; D is perhaps TRBD1 (5 bases). Germline V lookup: CDR1 MNHEY, CDR2 SVGAGI. V dropped 6 bases and J dropped 3 bases, with 12 bases sitting between them. This CDR3 spans 13 amino acids. CDR3 amino acids: CASRLSRGYEQYF. Here the CDR3 DNA reads TGTGCCAGCAGATTGAGTAGGGGCTACGAGCAGTACTTC.

V gene TRBV6-1 combines with J gene TRBJ1-1; D is undetermined. CDR3 size: 15 residues. Trimming removed 1 base from V and 11 bases from J, with 20 bases in between. The germline V gene has CDR1 MNHNS and CDR2 SASEGT. CDR3 coding DNA: TGTGCCAGCAGTGAAGGGGAGGTTTCGTTTCACCCTGCTTTCTTT. This encodes CASSEGEVSFHPAFF.

The rearrangement joins TRBV11-3 to TRBJ2-1, with 9 bases fitting TRBD1. The ends lost 1 base at V and 7 bases at J; junction bases unmatched: 5. CDR3 length equals 15 residues. Per germline, CDR1 SGHNT and CDR2 YENEEA. The CDR3 bases are TGTGCCAGCAGCTTAGGGGGACAGGGATGGAATGAGCAGTTCTTC. Translated, it gives CASSLGGQGWNEQFF.

This rearrangement joins TRBV7-2 to TRBJ2-1, with 12 bases identical to TRBD2. The CDR3 covers 16 residues. CDR1 SGHTA and CDR2 FQGNSA come from the germline V gene. V trimming: 5 bases; J trimming: 8 bases; junction bases outside the gene matches: 10. DNA for the CDR3: TGTGCCAGCAGCCTTGGGTACGGACTAGCGGGGTATGAGCAGTTCTTC. This sequence encodes CASSLGYGLAGYEQFF.

This sequence joins TRBV5-1 and TRBJ2-1, with 14 bases fitting TRBD2. This CDR3 comprises 16 residues. Germline V gene sequence: CDR1 SGHRS, CDR2 YFSETQ. V lost 4 bases, J lost 6 bases, and 6 bases stayed unmatched. CDR3 DNA: TGCGCCAGCAGCCGGGGACTAGCGGGAGTAGCCAATGAGCAGTTCTTC. It encodes CASSRGLAGVANEQFF.

The J gene is TRBJ2-2, the V gene TRBV9, with 9 bases aligning to TRBD2. The CDR3 totals 18 residues. Germline CDR1 SGDLS, CDR2 YYNGEE. The V gene end was trimmed by 0 bases and the J gene end by 0 bases; junction bases not matched to a gene: 6. Written as DNA, the CDR3 is TGTGCCAGCAGCGTAGCAAAGCGGGGGGAGCCGAACACCGGGGAGCTGTTTTTT. Its protein product is CASSVAKRGEPNTGELFF. Together with reference TRBV9 and TRBJ2-2, the CDR3 gives the full variable domain: DSGVTQTPKHLITATGQRVTLRCSPRSGDLSVYWYQQSLDQGLQFLIQYYNGEERAKGNILERFSAQQFPDLHSELNLSSLELGDSALYFCASSVAKRGEPNTGELFFGEGSRLTVL.

Regarding this clone: The junction does not match germline at one end; this may be a read error. The chain couples TRBV6-4 to TRBJ1-1; D gene ambiguous. CDR3 length equals 14 residues. Germline lookup yields CDR1 MRHNA and CDR2 SNTAGT. The CDR3 DNA follows: TGTGCCGGCAGTGCGACGGAGATGAACACTGAAGCTTTCTTT. Translation gives CAGSATEMNTEAFF.

J is TRBJ1-5 and V is TRBV19; D not resolved. The CDR3 runs to 15 residues. The germline CDR1 and CDR2 sequences are LNHDA and SQIVND (reference sequence). With 5 bases removed from V and 4 bases from J, the gap between germline ends came to 15 bases. The CDR3 loop reads CASSPRGVGNQPQHF. CDR3 sequence (DNA): TGTGCCAGTAGTCCTCGCGGGGTTGGGAATCAGCCCCAGCATTTT.

The chain is built from TRBV5-6 and TRBJ1-2; D is ambiguous. The CDR3 runs to 13 residues. The germline V gene has CDR1 SGHDT and CDR2 YYEEEE. V was trimmed by 0 bases and J by 6 bases, leaving 9 bases between them. In DNA form, the CDR3 reads TGTGCCAGCAGCTTGGTCGAGGCGGATGGCTACACCTTC. It translates to CASSLVEADGYTF.

The rearrangement uses TRBV18 and TRBJ1-4; TRBD1 matches 7 bases. The CDR3 extends over 14 amino acids. Germline values: CDR1 KGHSH, CDR2 LQKENI. The trim removed 8 bases at V and 4 bases at J, leaving 7 bases unmatched. This chain's CDR3 is CASDTGTDNEKLFF. The CDR3 DNA sequence: TGTGCCAGCGATACCGGGACAGATAATGAAAAACTGTTTTTT.

Worth noting for this clone: The same CDR3 can be traced to other DNA sequences in this sample. The chain uses TRBV11-2 and TRBJ2-7; a weak D match, TRBD1 (7 bases). The germline CDR1 and CDR2 sequences are SGHAT and FQNNGV. The CDR3 sequence is 15 residues long. V dropped 1 base and J dropped 4 bases, with 14 bases sitting between them. The CDR3, as DNA: TGTGCCAGCAGCTTAGGCCCCCCAGGGGGGTACGAGCAGTACTTC. This gives the protein CASSLGPPGGYEQYF. Full variable domain (outside the CDR3, taken from reference TRBV11-2 and TRBJ2-7): EAGVAQSPRYKIIEKRQSVAFWCNPISGHATLYWYQQILGQGPKLLIQFQNNGVVDDSQLPKDRFSAERLKGVDSTLKIQPAKLEDSAVYLCASSLGPPGGYEQYFGPGTRLTVT.

The V call is TRBV5-4, the J call TRBJ2-7, with a tentative D call TRBD2 (6 bases). Trimming removed 5 bases from V and 0 bases from J, with 9 bases in between. Germline values: CDR1 SGHNT, CDR2 YYREEE (reference sequence). The CDR3 has 13 amino acids. The CDR3 region has the DNA TGTGCCAGCAGACGGGAGTCCTCCTACGAGCAGTACTTC. It is translated as CASRRESSYEQYF.

The rearrangement joins TRBV9 to TRBJ2-1; 8 bases agree with TRBD2. Trimming removed 0 bases from V and 4 bases from J; junction bases left unmatched: 6. Germline values: CDR1 SGDLS, CDR2 YYNGEE. The CDR3 sequence is 16 residues long. CDR3 in DNA: TGTGCCAGCAGCGTAGTAGGGCCTAGCGGGTACAATGAGCAGTTCTTC. It encodes CASSVVGPSGYNEQFF.

This chain connects TRBV7-2 to TRBJ2-7, with 9 bases aligning to TRBD2. The CDR3 covers 14 residues. J lost 7 bases, V lost 5 bases, and 9 bases had no gene match. Germline CDR1 reads SGHTA; CDR2 reads FQGNSA. CDR3: CASSRGGGAPEQYF. CDR3 nucleotides: TGTGCCAGCAGCAGAGGCGGGGGGGCGCCAGAGCAGTACTTC.

The V call is TRBV6-5, the J call TRBJ2-5; D may be TRBD1 (6 bases). The CDR3 runs to 14 residues. Trimming cost V 8 bases and J 2 bases, with 15 bases left between them. Germline-derived CDR1 and CDR2 are MNHEY and SVGAGI. In DNA, the CDR3 is TGTGCCAGCGACCACCCGGGACATCAAGAGACCCAGTACTTC. Its translation: CASDHPGHQETQYF.

V and J are TRBV30 and TRBJ2-5; D is ambiguous. Germline CDR1 GTSNPN, CDR2 SVGIG (reference sequence). The CDR3 loop spans 9 amino acids. Between the trimmed V and J ends, which lost 7 bases and 8 bases, there was a span of 8 bases. The CDR3 sequence is CASTETQYF. CDR3 bases: TGTGCCTCGACTGAAACCCAGTACTTC.

The rearrangement uses TRBV6-5 and TRBJ1-2; TRBD1 is a possible D gene (6 bases). The CDR3 runs 15 residues. Germline CDR1 reads MNHEY; CDR2 reads SVGAGI. V lost 7 bases, J lost 2 bases, and 17 bases lay in between. CDR3 region: CASKEYTTGNYGYTF. The CDR3 bases are TGTGCCAGCAAAGAATATACTACAGGGAACTATGGCTACACCTTC.

V gene TRBV11-3 combines with J gene TRBJ2-7; D is unclear. Trimming cost V 5 bases and J 1 base, with 12 bases left between them. The germline gives CDR1 SGHNT, CDR2 YENEEA. This CDR3 spans 14 amino acids. The CDR3 loop reads CASSTNQDSYEQYF. The CDR3 DNA reads TGTGCCAGCAGCACAAACCAGGATTCCTACGAGCAGTACTTC.

The V and J genes are TRBV5-6 and TRBJ2-3, with TRBD2 matching over 7 bases. The CDR3 consists of 13 residues. V shed 4 bases, J shed 6 bases, and the junction held 5 bases outside the gene matches. Germline CDR1 reads SGHDT; CDR2 reads YYEEEE. As DNA, the CDR3 is TGTGCCAGCAGCCGGGCGGGAGTGGATACGCAGTATTTT. Translation: CASSRAGVDTQYF.

This sequence joins TRBV6-5 and TRBJ2-5, with D perhaps TRBD1 (5 bases). CDR3 length equals 14 residues. V was pared by 0 bases and J by 11 bases, with 16 bases between. Germline V gene data show CDR1 as MNHEY and CDR2 as SVGAGI. This CDR3 is CASSYSYRLEGQYF. The DNA for the CDR3 is TGTGCCAGCAGTTACTCGTACAGGCTTGAAGGGCAGTACTTC.

The rearrangement joins TRBV12-5 to TRBJ1-1; D is undetermined. Germline V gene lookup returns CDR1 LGHNT and CDR2 FRNRAP. This CDR3 is 14 amino acids long. Trimming removed 3 bases at V and 7 bases at J, with 15 bases between. The CDR3 region is CASGFEAGGDEAFF. The CDR3 DNA follows: TGTGCTAGTGGTTTCGAAGCAGGCGGGGATGAAGCTTTCTTT.

V and J are TRBV6-1 and TRBJ1-2; TRBD1 matches at 7 bases. J gave up 8 bases and V 4 bases, and 22 bases lay outside the gene matches. This CDR3 region has 18 residues. Germline-derived CDR1 and CDR2 are MNHNS and SASEGT. The CDR3 coding sequence is TGTGCCAGCAGTGTTCCGACAGGGTCCGGAGGAGGAAGTAAGGGCTACACCTTC. It specifies CASSVPTGSGGGSKGYTF.